Listed here is a single T cell receptor (beta chain). The antigen remains undetermined. The CDR3 length is 14 residues. In germline, CDR1 is SGHAT, CDR2 FQDESV (reference sequence). The germline V and J ends were trimmed by 5 bases and 5 bases, with 15 bases remaining between them. RNA extraction and reverse transcription yielded cDNA as sequencing template. TCRdb's copy holds only in-frame clones and misses some; the assay was immunoSEQ multiplex PCR. Of 170,000 or so clones listed, around 58% are singletons. Treatment reported: oral pan-JAK inhibitor, 5-10 mg twice daily. Those with alopecia areata gave lesional scalp punch biopsies and peripheral blood. This sample is part of a study of CD8+ T cells in alopecia areata. Study-wide results and limits: Amid tofacitinib therapy, many expanded lesional clones stayed present in scalp and blood.

The sample was CD8+ T cells sorted from blood, taken at week 24, from a patient treated with tofacitinib. The source is a human donor with alopecia areata. This sequence joins TRBV11-1 and TRBJ1-1; no reliable D call. The DNA for the CDR3 is TGTGCCAGCAGCCCTCGGGCCAGGACGACTGAAGCTTTCTTT. Protein product: CASSPRARTTEAFF.